The T cell receptor beta chain described here comes from a study of OX40 agonist ivuxolimab in advanced cancers. Study-wide context: Treatment of patients was with ivuxolimab, an agonistic anti-OX40 (CD134) antibody. Patients received intravenous ivuxolimab every 2 weeks at 0.01 to 10 mg/kg. Each dose-escalation patient presented with hepatocellular carcinoma, melanoma, renal cell or head and neck cancer. Points from the study as a whole: Averaged across samples, CD8+ T cells carried more expanded clones than CD4+ did.

Per the germline V gene, CDR1 is MNHNY and CDR2 is SVGAGI (reference sequence). The V segment lost 4 bases and the J segment 3 bases; nucleotides outside the gene matches: 8. This CDR3 contains 16 residues. Sequencing used immunoSEQ multiplex PCR; TCRdb keeps in-frame clones, though not all of them. The sample includes about 60,000 clones, approximately 86% of them seen just once. In the case of this clone: The target antigen is unknown.

The sequencing here drew on CD4+ or CD8+ T cells sorted from blood, taken in a trial of the OX40 agonist ivuxolimab. The receptor's source is an adult with an advanced solid tumor such as melanoma, head and neck, liver or kidney cancer. This chain joins TRBV6-6 and TRBJ1-3; 8 bases agree with TRBD1. Written as DNA, the CDR3 is TGTGCCAGCAGTTTAGGACAGGGAAGTTTTGGAAACACCATATATTTT. It is translated as CASSLGQGSFGNTIYF.